A single sample is the source of the 14 T cell receptor beta chains below, sequenced in a study of early T cells in non-severe SARS-CoV-2 infection. In TCRdb, the 5' RACE reads were re-called with MiXCR into one record per CDR3 protein. The sample has more than 45,000 distinct CDR3 sequences; around an eighth are singletons. The sequenced sample consisted of whole blood. These TCRs come from an adult who was a healthcare worker with PCR-confirmed SARS-CoV-2 infection or an uninfected control (not recorded which).

This clonotype was seen a few times. The chain carries TRBV7-9 and TRBJ1-5; TRBD1 matches 11 bases. Trimming took 4 bases from V and 3 from J; bases not matched to a gene: 5. From germline, CDR1 is SEHNR and CDR2 FQNEAQ (reference sequence). This CDR3 spans 16 amino acids. CDR3 bases: TGTGCCAGCAGCTCAGGGACAGGGGGTACCAATCAGCCCCAGCATTTT. Its translation: CASSSGTGGTNQPQHF.

This clonotype appeared a few times. The chain is built from TRBV28 and TRBJ1-2; 9 bases are shared with TRBD1. V lost 5 bases to trimming and J lost 5 bases; unmatched junction nucleotides: 6. Germline CDR1 reads MDHEN; CDR2 reads SYDVKM. This CDR3 is built from 14 residues. CDR3 sequence (DNA): TGTGCCAGCAGTAGCCCCGGGACAGGGTATGGCTACACCTTC. Protein: CASSSPGTGYGYTF.

This sequence joins TRBV7-9 and TRBJ2-3; 9 bases are a match to TRBD2. In germline, CDR1 is SEHNR, CDR2 FQNEAQ (reference sequence). The V and J ends lost 6 bases and 9 bases, in that order; junction bases with no gene match: 16. This CDR3 comprises 16 residues. The CDR3 loop is CASRPPIAGERETQYF. CDR3 DNA sequence: TGTGCCAGCAGACCCCCGATAGCGGGAGAGAGAGAGACGCAGTATTTT.

The chain has TRBV6-5 and TRBJ2-1; TRBD1 agrees at 8 bases. This CDR3 has 15 amino acids. V lost 6 bases, J lost 4 bases, and 8 bases stayed unmatched. Germline assignment: CDR1 MNHEY and CDR2 SVGAGI. DNA of the CDR3: TGTGCCAGCAGCCAACCGGGACAGGAATACAATGAGCAGTTCTTC. This sequence encodes CASSQPGQEYNEQFF.

There are many counts of this clonotype. The rearrangement joins TRBV6-5 to TRBJ2-7; the D gene is possibly TRBD1 (5 bases). This CDR3 has 11 amino acids. V was trimmed by 10 bases and J by 3 bases, leaving 10 bases between them. Germline V gives CDR1 MNHEY, CDR2 SVGAGI. The CDR3 sequence is CATRQYYEQYF. CDR3 DNA: TGTGCCACCAGACAGTACTACGAGCAGTACTTC.

The chain joins TRBV29-1 to TRBJ2-7; D uncertain. The J call may be mistaken, given a closer DNA end match to TRBJ2-1. Germline V gene lookup returns CDR1 SQVTM and CDR2 ANQGSEA. The CDR3 is 12 amino acids. CDR3 loop: CSVEVARYEQFF. In nucleotides, the CDR3 is TGCAGCGTTGAGGTGGCCCGCTACGAGCAGTTCTTC.

This clonotype was found many times. The chain carries TRBV11-2 and TRBJ1-1, with unresolved D. Germline CDR1 reads SGHAT; CDR2 reads FQNNGV. With 0 bases removed from V and 8 bases from J, the gap between germline ends came to 10 bases. CDR3 length: 13 amino acids. The CDR3: CASSLDGRREAFF. The DNA of the CDR3 is TGTGCCAGCAGCTTAGACGGCAGACGAGAAGCTTTCTTT.

This clonotype was picked up many times. V gene TRBV29-1 combines with J gene TRBJ2-3; D tentatively fits TRBD1 or TRBD2 (5 bases each). V shed 6 bases and J shed 0 bases, with 16 bases lying between them. This CDR3 contains 15 residues. Germline V CDR1 and CDR2: SQVTM, ANQGSEA. The CDR3 coding sequence is TGCAGCGTCTTAAGGGGAGAAACTAGCACAGATACGCAGTATTTT. It encodes CSVLRGETSTDTQYF.

This clonotype was detected many times. The rearrangement joins TRBV5-5 to TRBJ2-2, with D uncertain. V was clipped by 0 bases and J by 7 bases, with 13 bases between them. The CDR3 extends over 15 amino acids. Germline V CDR1 and CDR2: SGHKS, YYEKEE (reference sequence). For the CDR3, the DNA is TGTGCCAGCAGCTTGGAATACGAAGGTTTCGGGGAGCTGTTTTTT. Its protein is CASSLEYEGFGELFF.

This clonotype showed up many times. The chain has TRBV21-1 and TRBJ2-7; the table's D call of TRBD1 was not tested on the DNA. TRBV21-1 is described as a pseudogene. This CDR3 is built from 15 residues. In nucleotides, the CDR3 is TGTGCCAGCAGCAAACCCGGGACAGTGAATCACGAGCAGTACTTC. It specifies CASSKPGTVNHEQYF.

This clonotype came up many times. The V and J genes are TRBV5-4 and TRBJ2-7, with D maybe TRBD2 (6 bases). CDR1 and CDR2 (germline): SGHNT, YYREEE (reference sequence). The germline V and J ends were trimmed by 4 bases and 0 bases, with 17 bases remaining between them. The CDR3 length is 16 residues. CDR3: CASSRPDGGPSYEQYF. CDR3 in DNA: TGTGCCAGCAGCCGCCCTGACGGGGGACCCTCCTACGAGCAGTACTTC.

This clonotype was detected many times. J is TRBJ2-1 and V is TRBV24-1; 9 nucleotides agree with TRBD1. Trimming at V came to 3 bases and at J to 8 bases, leaving 7 bases not matched to a gene. The CDR3 consists of 15 residues. CDR1 is KGHDR and CDR2 is SFDVKD in the germline V gene. In DNA form, the CDR3 reads TGTGCCACCAGTGATCCCTCGACAGGGGGACATGAGCAGTTCTTC. It specifies CATSDPSTGGHEQFF.

This clonotype has at least ten counts. The chain carries TRBV5-1 and TRBJ1-1; D uncertain. V was clipped by 0 bases and J by 1 base, with 7 bases between them. The CDR3 is made up of 14 amino acids. The germline CDR1 and CDR2 sequences are SGHRS and YFSETQ. The chain's CDR3 is CASSLGHPNTEAFF. In nucleotides, the CDR3 is TGCGCCAGCAGCTTGGGACACCCGAACACTGAAGCTTTCTTT.

There are many counts of this clonotype. The V and J genes are TRBV23-1 and TRBJ1-1; D may be TRBD1 (5 bases). TRBV23-1 is an open reading frame, and its role is uncertain. The CDR3 is 14 amino acids. V lost 4 bases and J lost 11, with 20 bases in between. CDR3 protein: CASSRTGTIKPAFF. The CDR3 DNA reads as TGCGCCAGCAGTCGCACCGGGACCATCAAACCGGCTTTCTTT.